This TCR beta chain was captured in a study of Graves' ophthalmopathy and Graves' hyperthyroidism. For the study at large: Pretreatment peripheral blood was obtained at initial diagnosis.

J gave up 5 bases and V 3 bases, and 10 bases lay outside the gene matches. This CDR3 contains 16 residues. Germline V gene lookup returns CDR1 MDHEN and CDR2 SYDVKM. General observations from the study: Discrimination between ophthalmopathy and stable hyperthyroidism by a 13-signature model showed nearly 90% sensitivity and about 80% specificity.

Lactation, pregnancy, uncontrolled infections and other autoimmune diseases were all grounds for excluding patients. Diagnosis was based on clinical symptoms, serum thyroxine, TRAb, thyroid ultrasound and orbital computed tomography. This clonotype was detected many times. Its antigen is unknown. Amplified TCR beta CDR3 regions were obtained using RNA transcripts as template. HTBI primers served in a first-round RT-PCR, which a second-round multiplex PCR followed. TCRdb processed the multiplex PCR reads anew with MiXCR; each CDR3 protein has one entry. The sample has 350,000 or so distinct CDR3 sequences; 15% to 20% are singletons.

Specimen: peripheral blood. The chain joins TRBV28 to TRBJ2-5; 9 bases are a match to TRBD1. The source is an adult man with Graves' ophthalmopathy. The CDR3, as DNA: TGTGCCAGCAGTTTTCCCCAGACAGGGGGTGATGAGACCCAGTACTTC. Amino acids: CASSFPQTGGDETQYF.